These T cell receptor beta chains were read from a single sample in a study of response to subunit inactivated influenza vaccine. TCRdb reanalysed the RT-PCR reads using MiXCR and keeps one entry per CDR3 protein. There are about 610,000 distinct CDR3 sequences in the sample; 14% occur only once, and approximately 10% lies in the top ten. The source was PBMCs from blood, collected roughly 12 days after vaccination. All receptors derive from a man aged 45-65 years who received an inactivated influenza vaccine. Each CDR3 is given with its conserved first and last residue. The D gene is left open where the match is weak. Clone size, where shown, is once, few, many, or a class for clones that have expanded.

J: TRBJ2-3; V: TRBV29-1; D: -; size: few; CDR3: CSVDRGTDTQYF; DNA: TGCAGCGTTGACAGGGGTACAGATACGCAGTATTTT
J: TRBJ2-3; V: TRBV3-1; D: -; size: -; CDR3: CASSQPGTSFSTDTQYF; DNA: TGTGCCAGCAGCCAACCAGGGACTTCCTTTAGCACAGATACGCAGTATTTT
J: TRBJ1-1; V: TRBV29-1; D: TRBD1; size: -; CDR3: CSVSLRGQKSWNTEAFF; DNA: TGCAGCGTTTCCCTGCGGGGACAGAAAAGTTGGAACACTGAAGCTTTCTTT
J: TRBJ2-1; V: TRBV6-2/TRBV6-3; D: TRBD2; size: few; CDR3: CASSYAGGQHEQFF; DNA: TGTGCCAGCAGTTACGCGGGGGGGCAGCATGAGCAGTTCTTC
J: TRBJ2-6; V: TRBV5-2; D: -; size: -; CDR3: CAGSHSLRSSGANVLTF; DNA: TGTGCCGGCAGCCACTCTCTTAGGAGCTCTGGGGCCAACGTCCTGACTTTC
J: TRBJ1-2; V: TRBV12-3/TRBV12-4; D: -; size: many; CDR3: CASSLVASYGYTF; DNA: TGTGCCAGCAGTTTAGTCGCCAGCTATGGCTACACCTTC
J: TRBJ1-1; V: TRBV28; D: TRBD1; size: -; CDR3: CASSLPGGPTVEAFF; DNA: TGTGCCAGCAGTTTACCAGGGGGCCCAACCGTTGAAGCTTTCTTT
J: TRBJ1-1; V: TRBV7-3; D: -; size: many; CDR3: CASSLDMVSEAFF; DNA: TGTGCCAGCAGCTTAGATATGGTGTCGGAAGCTTTCTTT
J: TRBJ2-2; V: TRBV7-9; D: -; size: -; CDR3: CASSFGFTGTTGELFF; DNA: TGTGCCAGCAGCTTTGGGTTTACCGGGACCACCGGGGAGCTGTTTTTT
J: TRBJ2-1; V: TRBV6-2/TRBV6-3; D: -; size: few; CDR3: CASSYSKGRIRTYNEQFF; DNA: TGTGCCAGCAGTTACTCGAAAGGGAGGATAAGGACCTACAATGAGCAGTTCTTC
J: TRBJ1-3; V: TRBV7-6; D: -; size: many; CDR3: CASSLSLSGGNTIYF; DNA: TGTGCCAGCAGCTTATCTCTTTCGGGTGGAAACACCATATATTTT
J: TRBJ2-1; V: TRBV20-1; D: -; size: few; CDR3: CSARVQYNEQFF; DNA: TGCAGTGCTAGGGTGCAGTACAATGAGCAGTTCTTC
J: TRBJ2-4; V: TRBV6-6; D: -; size: few; CDR3: CASSFRDIPTF; DNA: TGTGCCAGCAGTTTCCGGGACATCCCCACCTTC
J: TRBJ2-2; V: TRBV20-1; D: -; size: few; CDR3: CSARDRNTGELFF; DNA: TGCAGTGCTAGAGACAGGAACACCGGGGAGCTGTTTTTT
J: TRBJ2-7; V: TRBV18; D: TRBD1; size: -; CDR3: CASSPVGQNYEQYF; DNA: TGTGCCAGCTCACCGGTGGGACAGAACTACGAGCAGTACTTC
J: TRBJ2-1; V: TRBV28; D: TRBD2; size: -; CDR3: CASSHGTTNNEQFF; DNA: TGTGCCAGCAGCCATGGGACTACTAACAATGAGCAGTTCTTC
J: TRBJ2-3; V: TRBV15; D: TRBD2; size: few; CDR3: CATSRDLWGLAGATSTDTQYF; DNA: TGTGCCACCAGCAGAGATCTATGGGGTCTAGCGGGAGCGACTAGCACAGATACGCAGTATTTT
J: TRBJ2-2; V: TRBV7-2; D: -; size: few; CDR3: CASSFTGIAELFF; DNA: TGTGCCAGCAGTTTTACAGGGATTGCGGAGCTGTTTTTT
J: TRBJ2-3; V: TRBV7-9; D: -; size: -; CDR3: CASRDGTDTQYF; DNA: TGTGCCAGCAGGGACGGAACAGATACGCAGTATTTT
J: TRBJ2-1; V: TRBV20-1; D: TRBD2; size: few; CDR3: CSASGLAGDTSYNEQFF; DNA: TGCAGTGCTAGTGGACTAGCGGGAGATACGTCCTACAATGAGCAGTTCTTC
J: TRBJ1-5; V: TRBV15; D: -; size: -; CDR3: CATSRDFGGWQPQHF; DNA: TGTGCCACCAGCAGAGATTTCGGGGGGTGGCAGCCCCAGCATTTT
J: TRBJ2-2; V: TRBV5-1; D: TRBD1; size: many; CDR3: CASSAMGQGNTGELFF; DNA: TGCGCCAGCAGCGCGATGGGACAGGGCAACACCGGGGAGCTGTTTTTT
J: TRBJ2-7; V: TRBV6-2/TRBV6-3; D: -; size: many; CDR3: CASSYVGYEQYF; DNA: TGTGCCAGCAGTTACGTGGGTTACGAGCAGTACTTC
J: TRBJ1-6; V: TRBV6-1; D: -; size: few; CDR3: CASVKEIGSNLHF; DNA: TGTGCCAGCGTGAAAGAGATAGGCAGTAACCTCCACTTT
J: TRBJ2-1; V: TRBV28; D: TRBD2; size: -; CDR3: CASLKGAPGLAGGSYNEQFF; DNA: TGTGCCAGCCTGAAGGGGGCTCCGGGACTAGCGGGAGGGTCCTACAATGAGCAGTTCTTC
J: TRBJ1-5; V: TRBV6-1; D: -; size: -; CDR3: CASIEGSNQPQHF; DNA: TGTGCCAGCATTGAGGGGAGTAATCAGCCCCAGCATTTT
J: TRBJ1-1; V: TRBV7-9; D: TRBD1; size: few; CDR3: CASSLDGQGAGAFF; DNA: TGTGCCAGCAGCTTAGATGGCCAGGGGGCAGGCGCTTTCTTT
J: TRBJ2-4; V: TRBV6-5; D: TRBD1; size: many; CDR3: CASSSWDRAKNIQYF; DNA: TGTGCCAGCAGTTCCTGGGACAGAGCCAAAAACATTCAGTACTTC
J: TRBJ2-3; V: TRBV6-2/TRBV6-3; D: TRBD2; size: -; CDR3: CASSYGDSGDLDTQYF; DNA: TGTGCCAGCAGTTACGGAGATAGCGGGGACCTGGATACGCAGTATTTT
J: TRBJ2-1; V: TRBV6-5; D: -; size: -; CDR3: CASSYGLHEQFF; DNA: TGTGCCAGCAGTTACGGCCTCCATGAGCAGTTCTTC
J: TRBJ1-2; V: TRBV29-1; D: -; size: many; CDR3: CSVTQGGYGYTF; DNA: TGCAGCGTGACCCAGGGAGGCTATGGCTACACCTTC
J: TRBJ2-7; V: TRBV28; D: -; size: -; CDR3: CASSLAHINEQYF; DNA: TGTGCCAGCAGTTTAGCCCACATTAACGAGCAGTACTTC
J: TRBJ1-5; V: TRBV2; D: -; size: -; CDR3: CASSADSGANQPQHF; DNA: TGTGCCAGCAGTGCAGACAGTGGGGCCAATCAGCCCCAGCATTTT